These 17 T cell receptor beta chains originate from one sample sequenced in a study of control samples from healthy donors and cancer patients (dated by TCRdb to between 2020 and 2021). The method was the immunoSEQ multiplex PCR assay. This immuneACCESS table, as held by TCRdb, lists in-frame sequences with V and J called but not all clones. Of the missing ones, under half trace to an unresolved V gene in checked studies; the others have no known cause. This sample gives about 220,000 clones in total; over 90% of them show up just once. The biggest ten clones account for over 1.2% of the sample. The sequenced sample was blood. These receptors originate from a man aged 50-60 years in good health.

V gene TRBV6-2 or TRBV6-3 combines with J gene TRBJ2-1, with 10 bases lining up with TRBD1. The germline gives CDR1 MNHEY, CDR2 SVGEGT. The CDR3 extends over 16 amino acids. The trim removed 2 bases at V and 7 bases at J, leaving 8 bases unmatched. This CDR3 reads CASSYVDRGLGNEQFF. The CDR3 coding sequence is TGTGCCAGCAGTTACGTCGACAGGGGGCTTGGGAATGAGCAGTTCTTC.

CDR3 region: CASSPMERSYTF. The CDR3 DNA reads as TGTGCCAGCAGCCCAATGGAAAGGTCATACACCTTC. The J gene is TRBJ1-2, the V gene TRBV5-5; D unclear. V lost 4 bases and J lost 11, with 15 bases in between. The CDR3 extends over 12 amino acids. Germline CDR1 is SGHKS and CDR2 is YYEKEE (reference sequence). Complete variable domain (other parts from reference TRBV5-5 and TRBJ1-2): DAGVTQSPTHLIKTRGQQVTLRCSPISGHKSVSWYQQVLGQGPQFIFQYYEKEERGRGNFPDRFSARQFPNYSSELNVNALLLGDSALYLCASSPMERSYTFGSGTRLTVV.

This chain uses TRBV7-3 with TRBJ2-2; D not certain. The V gene's germline CDR1 is SGHTA and CDR2 FQGTGA. This CDR3 spans 14 amino acids. The ends were cut back, 1 base at V and 1 base at J, with 4 bases in the middle. The CDR3 region is CASSLRGNTGELFF. CDR3 coding DNA: TGTGCCAGCAGCTTAAGGGGGAACACCGGGGAGCTGTTTTTT.

This chain joins TRBV9 and TRBJ1-5; TRBD1 matches at 7 bases. V shed 4 bases and J 5 bases; nucleotides not matched to a gene: 3. Germline lookup yields CDR1 SGDLS and CDR2 YYNGEE. The CDR3 covers 13 residues. The CDR3 protein is CASSPQGDQPQHF. The CDR3 nucleotides read TGTGCCAGCAGCCCCCAGGGGGATCAGCCCCAGCATTTT.

The chain joins TRBV24-1 to TRBJ2-3, with 9 bases lining up with TRBD1. This CDR3 contains 15 residues. Germline V gene sequence: CDR1 KGHDR, CDR2 SFDVKD. J lost 9 bases, V lost 9 bases, and 15 bases had no gene match. CDR3 in amino acids: CATSPSGQGRLTQYF. The CDR3, as DNA: TGTGCCACCTCACCGAGCGGACAGGGGCGATTAACGCAGTATTTT.

The chain combines TRBV6-5 with TRBJ1-3; tentatively, D is TRBD1 (5 bases). Germline lookup yields CDR1 MNHEY and CDR2 SVGAGI. The ends were cut back, 2 bases at V and 3 bases at J, with 11 bases in the middle. The CDR3 has 15 amino acids. The CDR3 region has the DNA TGTGCCAGCAGTTACCTTCAGGGTGGTGGAAACACCATATATTTT. It translates to CASSYLQGGGNTIYF.

The genes are TRBV7-3 and TRBJ2-3; D not resolved. Trimming shortened V by 4 bases and J by 10 bases, and 12 bases separated the two germline ends. The CDR3 runs to 12 residues. Germline-derived CDR1 and CDR2 are SGHTA and FQGTGA. Here the CDR3 reads CASSSNSAPQYF. The CDR3 nucleotides read TGTGCCAGCAGCTCCAACTCCGCGCCGCAGTATTTT.

The J gene is TRBJ1-1, the V gene TRBV11-2; 9 bases match TRBD1. The CDR3 is made up of 17 amino acids. CDR1 and CDR2 from the germline V gene are SGHAT and FQNNGV. V lost 3 bases, J lost 1 base, and 9 bases stayed unmatched. The CDR3 sequence is CASSFRTGAQGNTEAFF. CDR3 in DNA: TGTGCCAGCAGCTTCAGGACAGGGGCCCAGGGGAACACTGAAGCTTTCTTT.

This clone appeared a single time. The rearrangement links TRBV5-1 to TRBJ1-2, with 7 bases identical to TRBD1. Losses at the gene ends were 4 bases for V and 4 bases for J; bases not matched to a gene: 4. CDR3 length: 13 residues. Per germline, CDR1 SGHRS and CDR2 YFSETQ. The CDR3 bases are TGCGCCAGCAGCCGCGGGACAGCCTATGGCTACACCTTC. It specifies CASSRGTAYGYTF.

This clone was observed once. This chain connects TRBV5-1 to TRBJ2-5; no clear D gene. V lost 2 bases and J lost 4, with 6 bases in between. The CDR3 consists of 12 residues. Per the germline V gene, CDR1 is SGHRS and CDR2 is YFSETQ. CDR3 bases: TGCGCCAGCAGCTTCAATGGAGAGACCCAGTACTTC. It yields the protein CASSFNGETQYF.

The chain employs TRBV5-1 and TRBJ2-3; D perhaps matches TRBD2 (5 bases). The V gene lost 1 base and the J gene lost 0 bases, with 12 bases spanning the gap. This CDR3 spans 16 amino acids. Looked up from germline, CDR1 is SGHRS and CDR2 is YFSETQ. The CDR3 DNA follows: TGCGCCAGCAGCTTGCAATCTAGCCTCAGCACAGATACGCAGTATTTT. Translation gives CASSLQSSLSTDTQYF.

The chain joins TRBV5-1 to TRBJ2-3; D unresolved. Per germline, CDR1 SGHRS and CDR2 YFSETQ. CDR3 length equals 15 residues. Trimming pared 0 bases from V and 0 bases from J, leaving 8 bases between. The CDR3, as DNA: TGCGCCAGCAGCTTGGTGACGGTTAGCACAGATACGCAGTATTTT. Protein: CASSLVTVSTDTQYF.

Only one count was recorded for this clone. CDR3 protein: CASSVGEGSTDTQYF. DNA of the CDR3: TGTGCCAGCAGCGTAGGGGAGGGAAGCACAGATACGCAGTATTTT. This chain connects TRBV9 to TRBJ2-3, with 7 bases aligning to TRBD2. V was clipped by 0 bases and J by 0 bases; unmatched bases: 1. The CDR3 contains 15 residues. Germline V gives CDR1 SGDLS, CDR2 YYNGEE.

V is TRBV30 and J is TRBJ1-6; D may be TRBD1 (6 bases). This CDR3 is 15 amino acids long. Germline V gives CDR1 GTSNPN, CDR2 SVGIG (reference sequence). Trimming shortened V by 5 bases and J by 4 bases, and 15 bases separated the two germline ends. In nucleotides, the CDR3 is TGTGCCTGGGACGCGGACAGCAGATATAATTCACCCCTCCACTTT. Its protein product is CAWDADSRYNSPLHF.

The V call is TRBV15, the J call TRBJ1-1, with 7 bases fitting TRBD1. Germline CDR1 is LNHNV and CDR2 is YYDKDF (reference sequence). This CDR3 spans 17 amino acids. J lost 3 bases, V lost 0 bases, and 10 bases had no gene match. The CDR3 coding sequence is TGTGCCACCAGCAGAGATCGGCAGGGGGAGGAGGACACTGAAGCTTTCTTT. Amino acid sequence: CATSRDRQGEEDTEAFF.

The chain uses TRBV12-3 or TRBV12-4 and TRBJ2-7, with D hard to call. CDR3 size: 13 residues. With 5 bases removed from V and 2 bases from J, the gap between germline ends came to 10 bases. CDR3 residues: CASSLNGPYEQYV. In nucleotides, the CDR3 is TGTGCCAGCAGTCTCAATGGTCCCTACGAGCAGTACGTC.

This chain joins TRBV10-3 and TRBJ2-7; 8 bases agree with TRBD1. The CDR3 spans 12 residues. The J segment lost 5 bases and the V segment lost 8 bases, leaving 5 bases of the junction unmatched. Per germline, CDR1 ENHRY and CDR2 SYGVKD. The CDR3 DNA reads as TGTGCCATCGCTCAGGGGGCCGACGAGCAGTACTTC. This gives the protein CAIAQGADEQYF.